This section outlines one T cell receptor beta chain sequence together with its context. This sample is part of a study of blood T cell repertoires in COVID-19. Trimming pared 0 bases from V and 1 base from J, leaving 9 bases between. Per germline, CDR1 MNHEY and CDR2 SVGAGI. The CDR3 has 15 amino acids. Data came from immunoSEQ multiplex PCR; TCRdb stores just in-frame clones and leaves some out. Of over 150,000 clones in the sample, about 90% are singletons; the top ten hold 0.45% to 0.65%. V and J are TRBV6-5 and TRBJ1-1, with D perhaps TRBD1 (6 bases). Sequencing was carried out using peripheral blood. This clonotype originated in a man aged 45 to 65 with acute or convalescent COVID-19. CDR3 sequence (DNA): TGTGCCAGCAGTTACTCTGGGGGACAGAACACTGAAGCTTTCTTT. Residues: CASSYSGGQNTEAFF.